The clone carrying this T cell receptor beta chain was found a few times. This sample was included in a study of blood T cell repertoires in COVID-19. Study as a whole: The cDNA or gDNA used as material had been derived from T cells, B-cell-depleted T cells, or PBMCs.

The CDR3 has 15 amino acids. Germline V gene lookup returns CDR1 LGHDT and CDR2 YNNKEL (reference sequence). V dropped 3 bases and J dropped 3; count of bases not matched to a gene: 7. TCRdb's copy holds only in-frame clones and misses some; the assay was immunoSEQ multiplex PCR. The sample shows around 150,000 clones, roughly 84% of them seen only once. The V gene is TRBV3-1 (or the pseudogene TRBV3-2), the J gene TRBJ1-2; 7 nucleotides align to TRBD1. The sequence derives from a man aged 35 to 55 with acute or convalescent COVID-19. Sample: peripheral blood. The CDR3 sequence is CASSHETGQYYGYTF. The DNA of the CDR3 is TGTGCCAGCAGCCACGAGACAGGGCAATACTATGGCTACACCTTC.